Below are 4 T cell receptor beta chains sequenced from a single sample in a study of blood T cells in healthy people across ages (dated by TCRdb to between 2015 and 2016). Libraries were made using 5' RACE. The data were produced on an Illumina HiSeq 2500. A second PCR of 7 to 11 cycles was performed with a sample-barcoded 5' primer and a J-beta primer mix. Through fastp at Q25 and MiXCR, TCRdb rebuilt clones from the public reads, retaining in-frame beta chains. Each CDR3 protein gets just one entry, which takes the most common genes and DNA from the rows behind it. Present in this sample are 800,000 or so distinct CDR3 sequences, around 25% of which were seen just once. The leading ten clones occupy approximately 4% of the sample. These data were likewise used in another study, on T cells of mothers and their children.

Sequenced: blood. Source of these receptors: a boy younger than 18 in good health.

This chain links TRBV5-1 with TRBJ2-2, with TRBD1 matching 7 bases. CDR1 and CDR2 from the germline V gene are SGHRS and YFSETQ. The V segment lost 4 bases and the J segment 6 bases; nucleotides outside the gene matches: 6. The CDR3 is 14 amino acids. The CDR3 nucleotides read TGCGCCAGCAGCCCCAGGGGGTACCCCGGGGAGCTGTTTTTT. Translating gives CASSPRGYPGELFF.

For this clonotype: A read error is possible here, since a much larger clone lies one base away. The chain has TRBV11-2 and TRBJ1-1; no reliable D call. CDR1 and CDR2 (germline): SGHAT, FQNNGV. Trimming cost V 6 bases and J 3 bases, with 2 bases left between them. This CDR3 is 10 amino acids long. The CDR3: CASSHTEAFF. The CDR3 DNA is TGTGCCAGCAGTCACACTGAAGCTTTCTTT.

This CDR3 is CSVGVTGRGVGQYF. In nucleotides, the CDR3 is TGCAGCGTTGGAGTGACAGGGCGAGGTGTGGGGCAGTACTTC. The V gene is TRBV29-1, the J gene TRBJ2-7; the match to TRBD1 covers 7 bases. Germline lookup yields CDR1 SQVTM and CDR2 ANQGSEA. The CDR3 extends over 14 amino acids. V was pared by 4 bases and J by 9 bases, with 15 bases of the junction left unmatched.

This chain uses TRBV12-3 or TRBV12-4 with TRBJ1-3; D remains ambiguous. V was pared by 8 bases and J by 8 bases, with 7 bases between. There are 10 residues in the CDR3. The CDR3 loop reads CASGEYTIYF. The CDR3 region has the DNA TGTGCCAGCGGCGAGTACACCATATATTTT.